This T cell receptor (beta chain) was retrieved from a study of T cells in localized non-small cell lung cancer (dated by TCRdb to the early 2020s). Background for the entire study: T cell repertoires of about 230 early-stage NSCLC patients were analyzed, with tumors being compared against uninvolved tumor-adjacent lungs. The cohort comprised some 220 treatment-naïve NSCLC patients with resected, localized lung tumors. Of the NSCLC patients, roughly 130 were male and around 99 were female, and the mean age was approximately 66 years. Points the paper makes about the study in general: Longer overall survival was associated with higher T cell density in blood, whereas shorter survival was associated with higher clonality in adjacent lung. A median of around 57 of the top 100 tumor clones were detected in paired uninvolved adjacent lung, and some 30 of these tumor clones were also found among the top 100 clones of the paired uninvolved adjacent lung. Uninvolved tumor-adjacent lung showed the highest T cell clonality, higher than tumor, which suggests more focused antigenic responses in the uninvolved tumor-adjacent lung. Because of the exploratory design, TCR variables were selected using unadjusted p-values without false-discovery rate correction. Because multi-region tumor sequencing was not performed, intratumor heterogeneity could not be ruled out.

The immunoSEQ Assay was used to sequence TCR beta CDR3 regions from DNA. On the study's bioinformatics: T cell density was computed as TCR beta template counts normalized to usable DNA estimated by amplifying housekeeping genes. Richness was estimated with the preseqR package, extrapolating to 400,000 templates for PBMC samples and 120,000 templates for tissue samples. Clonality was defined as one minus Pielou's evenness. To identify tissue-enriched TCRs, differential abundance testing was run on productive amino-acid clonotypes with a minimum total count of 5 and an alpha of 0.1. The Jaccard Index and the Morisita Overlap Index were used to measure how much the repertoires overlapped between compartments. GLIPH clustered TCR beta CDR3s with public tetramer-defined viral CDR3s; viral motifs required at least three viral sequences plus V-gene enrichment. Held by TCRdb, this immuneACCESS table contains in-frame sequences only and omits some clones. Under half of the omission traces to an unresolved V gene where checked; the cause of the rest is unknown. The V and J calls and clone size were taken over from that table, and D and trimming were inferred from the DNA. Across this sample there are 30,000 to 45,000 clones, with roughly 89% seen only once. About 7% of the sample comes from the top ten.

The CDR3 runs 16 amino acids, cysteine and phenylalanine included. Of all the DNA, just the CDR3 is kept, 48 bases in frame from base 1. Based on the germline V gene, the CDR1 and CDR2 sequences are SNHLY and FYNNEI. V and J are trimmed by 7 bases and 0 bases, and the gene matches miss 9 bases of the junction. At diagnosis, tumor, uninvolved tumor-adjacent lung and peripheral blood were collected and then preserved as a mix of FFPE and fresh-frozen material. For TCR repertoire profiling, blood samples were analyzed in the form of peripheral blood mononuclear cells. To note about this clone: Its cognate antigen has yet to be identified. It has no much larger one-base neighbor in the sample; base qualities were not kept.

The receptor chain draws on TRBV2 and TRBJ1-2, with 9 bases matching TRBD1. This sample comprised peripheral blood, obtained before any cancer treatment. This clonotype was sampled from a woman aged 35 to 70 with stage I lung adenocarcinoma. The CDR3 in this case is CASTLDRGSANYGYTF. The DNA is TGTGCCAGCACCTTGGACAGGGGCTCAGCTAACTATGGCTACACCTTC.